This T cell receptor beta chain was profiled in a study of T cells after yellow fever vaccination. In the study overall: The fractions with low cell numbers were processed using SMART-Seq v4 Ultra Low Input.

Overall study results and limits: Reappearance after the booster was observed for most primary-vaccination clones (about 96% CD4, about 85% CD8). Weaker overall was a secondary response that nonetheless peaked faster, on day 5 versus 15.

The CDR3 is 14 amino acids. The V gene's germline CDR1 is SGDLS and CDR2 YYNGEE. Trimming took off 0 bases at V and 8 bases at J, with 11 bases between the two ends. For this clonotype: What it binds is unknown.

Conversion of TCR transcripts into cDNA relied on 5'RACE template switching, which added a universal primer site and UMIs. MiXCR, applied by TCRdb to the 5' RACE reads, yields one record per CDR3 protein. This sample yields over 300,000 distinct CDR3 sequences, of which around 6.8% are seen a single time; roughly a sixth belongs to the top ten. The V call is TRBV9, the J call TRBJ2-2; D ambiguous. This receptor was identified in a man aged 18 to 30 who received the YFV17D yellow fever vaccine. Sequencing was performed on PBMCs, taken roughly 46 days after the first yellow fever vaccination. CDR3 nucleotide sequence: TGTGCCAGCAGCGTAGTCTTGGCGACGGGGGAGCTGTTTTTT. It translates to CASSVVLATGELFF.